In its sample, the clone carrying this TCR beta chain was seen a few times. Its antigen is not known. The CDR3 loop spans 15 amino acids. Unmatched junction bases numbered 11, after V lost 5 bases and J lost 9 bases. Germline lookup yields CDR1 SGHTA and CDR2 FQGNSA. The data were taken from a study of cytomegalovirus exposure and HLA in healthy donors. Broader study findings: Per published reports, the classifier diagnosed cytomegalovirus status with high specificity and sensitivity. In vitro data verified a few CMV-associated chains as specific for CMV antigens.

Only in-frame clones appear in the TCRdb table, and some are missing; sequencing was by immunoSEQ multiplex PCR. The table has under 65,000 clones, 89% seen once. This sequence originates from a woman aged 18-29 years in good health and CMV-seropositive. The sample consisted of PBMCs. The V gene is TRBV7-2, the J gene TRBJ2-1, with 9 bases identical to TRBD1. In DNA form, the CDR3 reads TGTGCCAGCAGCCGAGACGGGACAGGGAGCACTGAGCAGTTCTTC. Its protein is CASSRDGTGSTEQFF.